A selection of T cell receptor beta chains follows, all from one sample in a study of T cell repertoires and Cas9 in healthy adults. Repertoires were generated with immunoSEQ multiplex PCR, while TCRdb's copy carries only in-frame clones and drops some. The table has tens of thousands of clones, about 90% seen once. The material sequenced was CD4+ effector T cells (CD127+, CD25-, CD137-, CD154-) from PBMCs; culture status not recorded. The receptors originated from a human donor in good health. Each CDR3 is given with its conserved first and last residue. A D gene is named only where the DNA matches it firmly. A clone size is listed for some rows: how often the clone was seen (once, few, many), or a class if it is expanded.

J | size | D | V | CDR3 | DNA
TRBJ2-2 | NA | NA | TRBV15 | CATSRSGLGGELFF | TGTGCCACCAGCAGATCCGGCCTGGGCGGGGAGCTGTTTTTT
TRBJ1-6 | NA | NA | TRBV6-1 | CASKEDSPLHF | TGTGCCAGCAAAGAGGATTCACCCCTCCACTTT
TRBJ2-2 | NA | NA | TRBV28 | CASSLGSRDTGELFF | TGTGCCAGCAGTTTAGGGTCTCGGGACACCGGGGAGCTGTTTTTT
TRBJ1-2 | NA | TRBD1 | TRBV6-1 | CASSENEGAYGYTF | TGTGCCAGCAGTGAAAATGAGGGGGCTTATGGCTACACCTTC
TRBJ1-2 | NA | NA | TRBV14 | CASSQVTGAFGGYTF | TGTGCCAGCAGCCAAGTTACGGGGGCCTTCGGTGGCTACACCTTC
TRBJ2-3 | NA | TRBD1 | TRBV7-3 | CASSFRTGFTDTQYF | TGTGCCAGCAGCTTTCGGACAGGTTTCACAGATACGCAGTATTTT
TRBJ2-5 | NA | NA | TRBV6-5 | CASSLQGRQTQYF | TGTGCCAGCAGTTTACAGGGCAGGCAGACCCAGTACTTC
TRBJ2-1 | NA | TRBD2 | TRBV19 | CASSVGTSDYNEQFF | TGTGCCAGTAGTGTCGGGACTAGCGATTACAATGAGCAGTTCTTC
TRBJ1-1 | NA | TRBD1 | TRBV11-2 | CASSLRTGMNTEAFF | TGTGCCAGCAGCCTTAGGACAGGGATGAACACTGAAGCTTTCTTT
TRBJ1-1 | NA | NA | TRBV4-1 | CASRGTLRNTEAFF | TGCGCCAGCCGCGGGACACTCCGGAACACTGAAGCTTTCTTT
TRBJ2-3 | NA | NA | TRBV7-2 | CASSQQSTSTDTQYF | TGTGCCAGCAGCCAACAGAGTACTAGCACAGATACGCAGTATTTT
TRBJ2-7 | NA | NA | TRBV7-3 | CASSLTGIRGRYEQYF | TGTGCCAGCAGCTTAACGGGTATAAGGGGCAGATACGAGCAGTACTTC
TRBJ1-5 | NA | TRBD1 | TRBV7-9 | CASSLAGGQPQHF | TGTGCCAGCAGCTTGGCAGGGGGTCAGCCCCAGCATTTT
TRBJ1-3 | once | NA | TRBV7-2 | CASSRQGTSGNTIYF | TGTGCCAGCAGCCGCCAGGGGACCTCTGGAAACACCATATATTTT
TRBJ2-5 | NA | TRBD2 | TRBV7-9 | CASSRTGTSGEETQYF | TGTGCCAGCAGCCGGACCGGGACTAGCGGGGAAGAGACCCAGTACTTC
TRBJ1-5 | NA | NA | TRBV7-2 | CASSQGKGNQPQHF | TGTGCCAGCAGTCAGGGGAAAGGCAATCAGCCCCAGCATTTT
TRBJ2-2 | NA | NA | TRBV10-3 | CAISRTAGELFF | TGTGCCATCAGTCGGACAGCCGGGGAGCTGTTTTTT
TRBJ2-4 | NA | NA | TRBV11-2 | CASSHFRDGGKNIQYF | TGTGCCAGCAGCCATTTCCGGGACGGTGGCAAAAACATTCAGTACTTC
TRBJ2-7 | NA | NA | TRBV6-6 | CASSPSNEQYF | TGTGCCAGCAGTCCCTCTAACGAGCAGTACTTC
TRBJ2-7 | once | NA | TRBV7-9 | CASSLGGTSYEQYF | TGTGCCAGCAGCTTAGGGGGCACGTCCTACGAGCAGTACTTC
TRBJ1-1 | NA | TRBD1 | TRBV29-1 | CSVGTYRGSEAFF | TGCAGCGTTGGAACCTACAGGGGCAGTGAAGCTTTCTTT
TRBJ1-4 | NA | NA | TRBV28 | CASSLGRSEKLFF | TGTGCCAGCAGTTTGGGGAGGTCTGAAAAACTGTTTTTT
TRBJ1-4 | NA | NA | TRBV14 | CASSHLVAGAEEKLFF | TGTGCCAGCAGCCATCTTGTAGCAGGGGCAGAGGAAAAACTGTTTTTT
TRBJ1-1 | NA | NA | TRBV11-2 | CASRHRYGDKNTEAFF | TGTGCCAGCAGACACAGGTACGGGGACAAGAACACTGAAGCTTTCTTT
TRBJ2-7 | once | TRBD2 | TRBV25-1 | CASSESGRGNEQYF | TGTGCCAGCAGTGAAAGCGGGAGGGGCAACGAGCAGTACTTC
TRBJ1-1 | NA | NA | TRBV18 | CASSPGWQNTEAFF | TGTGCCAGCTCACCAGGCTGGCAGAACACTGAAGCTTTCTTT
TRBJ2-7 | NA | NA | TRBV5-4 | CASSGGSDYEQYF | TGTGCCAGCAGCGGAGGATCCGACTACGAGCAGTACTTC
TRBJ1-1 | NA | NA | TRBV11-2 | CASSFRVNTEAFF | TGTGCCAGCAGCTTTCGGGTGAACACTGAAGCTTTCTTT
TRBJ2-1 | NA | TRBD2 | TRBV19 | CASSTATSGGYNEQFF | TGTGCCAGTAGTACCGCCACTAGCGGGGGTTACAATGAGCAGTTCTTC
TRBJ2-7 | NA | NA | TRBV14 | CASSSPYEQYF | TGTGCCAGCAGCTCCCCCTACGAGCAGTACTTC
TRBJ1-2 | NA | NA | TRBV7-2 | CASSFRQPAFNYGYTF | TGTGCCAGCAGCTTCCGACAGCCCGCTTTTAACTATGGCTACACCTTC
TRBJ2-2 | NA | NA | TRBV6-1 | CASSESVGGGELFF | TGTGCCAGCAGTGAATCCGTGGGGGGCGGGGAGCTGTTTTTT
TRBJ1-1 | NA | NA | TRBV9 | CASSVDIGEWAEAFF | TGTGCCAGCAGCGTGGATATAGGGGAGTGGGCTGAAGCTTTCTTT
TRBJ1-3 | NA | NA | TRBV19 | CASSISGTVIHSGNTIYF | TGTGCCAGTAGTATTTCCGGTACTGTCATCCACTCTGGAAACACCATATATTTT
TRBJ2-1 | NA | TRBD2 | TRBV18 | CASSPTSGGYNEQFF | TGTGCCAGCTCACCGACTAGCGGGGGTTACAATGAGCAGTTCTTC
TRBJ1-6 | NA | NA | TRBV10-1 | CASRLGFNSPLHF | TGCGCCAGCCGCCTCGGCTTTAATTCACCCCTCCACTTT
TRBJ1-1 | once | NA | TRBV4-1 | CASSQARGANTEAFF | TGCGCCAGCAGCCAGGCCCGAGGGGCGAACACTGAAGCTTTCTTT
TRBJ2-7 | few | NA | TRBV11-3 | CASSQGGLGTADYEQYF | TGTGCCAGCAGCCAGGGGGGTTTGGGGACGGCAGACTACGAGCAGTACTTC
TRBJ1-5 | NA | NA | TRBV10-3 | CAISAGANQPQHF | TGTGCCATCAGTGCAGGCGCGAATCAGCCCCAGCATTTT
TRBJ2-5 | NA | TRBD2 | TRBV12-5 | CASSLAGAAETQYF | TGTGCTAGTAGCCTAGCGGGAGCGGCGGAGACCCAGTACTTC
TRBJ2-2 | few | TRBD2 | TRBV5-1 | CASSLVSGGTGELFF | TGCGCCAGCAGCTTGGTTAGCGGGGGGACCGGGGAGCTGTTTTTT
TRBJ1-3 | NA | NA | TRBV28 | CASKDARDSGNTIYF | TGTGCCAGCAAGGACGCGAGGGATTCTGGAAACACCATATATTTT
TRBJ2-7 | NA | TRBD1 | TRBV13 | CASSPSGTGTYEQYF | TGTGCCAGCAGCCCCTCCGGGACAGGGACCTACGAGCAGTACTTC
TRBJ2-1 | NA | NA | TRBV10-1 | CASSDREGDEQFF | TGCGCCAGCAGTGATAGGGAAGGGGATGAGCAGTTCTTC
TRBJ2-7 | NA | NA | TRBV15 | CATSRAPPWGYEQYF | TGTGCCACCAGCAGAGCCCCCCCCTGGGGCTACGAGCAGTACTTC
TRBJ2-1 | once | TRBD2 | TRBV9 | CASSPRTSGINEQFF | TGTGCCAGCAGCCCCAGGACTAGCGGGATCAATGAGCAGTTCTTC
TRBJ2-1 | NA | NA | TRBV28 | CASSWGYETRLYEQFF | TGTGCCAGCAGTTGGGGATACGAGACTAGGCTCTATGAGCAGTTCTTC
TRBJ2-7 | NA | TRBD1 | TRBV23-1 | CASTRDRDFYEQYF | TGCGCCAGCACCCGGGACAGGGATTTCTACGAGCAGTACTTC
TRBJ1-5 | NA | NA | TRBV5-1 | CASSSVRDCYSNQPQHF | TGCGCCAGCAGCTCTGTCCGGGACTGCTATAGCAATCAGCCCCAGCATTTT
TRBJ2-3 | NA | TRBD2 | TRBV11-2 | CASSSRLAGGTDTQYF | TGTGCCAGCAGCTCCCGACTAGCGGGGGGGACAGATACGCAGTATTTT
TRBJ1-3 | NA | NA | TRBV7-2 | CASSGMPGNTIYF | TGTGCCAGCTCCGGGATGCCTGGAAACACCATATATTTT
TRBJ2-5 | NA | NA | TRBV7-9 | CASSTPNPPETQYF | TGTGCCAGCAGCACACCTAACCCCCCAGAGACCCAGTACTTC
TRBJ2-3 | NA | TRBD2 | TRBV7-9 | CASSLRRLAGGMDTQYF | TGTGCCAGCAGCTTGAGGCGACTAGCGGGGGGAATGGATACGCAGTATTTT
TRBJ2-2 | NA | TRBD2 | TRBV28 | CASSITSGGFFGELFF | TGTGCCAGCAGTATTACTAGCGGGGGATTTTTTGGGGAGCTGTTTTTT
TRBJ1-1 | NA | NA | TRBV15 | CATSMLNTEAFF | TGTGCCACCAGCATGCTGAACACTGAAGCTTTCTTT
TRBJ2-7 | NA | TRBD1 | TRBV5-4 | CASSNRDRGLEREQYF | TGTGCCAGCAGCAACCGGGACAGGGGTTTAGAGCGGGAGCAGTACTTC
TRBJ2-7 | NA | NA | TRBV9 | CASSVGPGVYEQYF | TGTGCCAGCAGCGTAGGGCCAGGGGTCTACGAGCAGTACTTC
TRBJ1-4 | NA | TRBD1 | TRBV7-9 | CASSLGDRGNEKLFF | TGTGCCAGCAGCTTAGGGGACAGGGGGAATGAAAAACTGTTTTTT
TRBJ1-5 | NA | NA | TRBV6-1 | CASRPGGSNQPQHF | TGTGCCAGCAGGCCGGGGGGCAGCAATCAGCCCCAGCATTTT
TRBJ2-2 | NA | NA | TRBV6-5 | CASREGADGELFF | TGTGCCAGCAGGGAGGGGGCCGACGGGGAGCTGTTTTTT